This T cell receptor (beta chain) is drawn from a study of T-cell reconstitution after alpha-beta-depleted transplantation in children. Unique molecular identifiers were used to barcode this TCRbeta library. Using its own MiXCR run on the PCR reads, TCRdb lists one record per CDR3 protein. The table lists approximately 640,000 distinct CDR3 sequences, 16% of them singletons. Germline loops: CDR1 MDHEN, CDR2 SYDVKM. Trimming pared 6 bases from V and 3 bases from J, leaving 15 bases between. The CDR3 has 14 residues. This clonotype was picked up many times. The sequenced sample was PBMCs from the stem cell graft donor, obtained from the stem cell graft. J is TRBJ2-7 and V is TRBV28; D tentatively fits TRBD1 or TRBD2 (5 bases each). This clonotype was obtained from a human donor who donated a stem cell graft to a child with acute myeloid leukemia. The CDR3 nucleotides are TGTGCCAGCAGCCGAGGGACCGTCTTCTACGAGCAGTACGTC. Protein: CASSRGTVFYEQYV.